One T cell receptor beta chain is described in this entry. This clone came up a few times. Its binding antigen is unknown. One base away there is no much larger clone; base qualities are not given. The cohort consisted of 600 to 700 healthy bone marrow donors. Cohort members were all nominally healthy when sampled, although unrecorded immune exposures were likely present. The donor was CMV seropositive and was included in the group of 250 to 350 seropositive cohort members. A peripheral blood sample was collected from each donor, and TCR beta sequencing was performed on peripheral blood mononuclear cells. Genomic DNA was extracted from the blood cell samples with the Qiagen DNeasy Blood Extraction Kit. These data come from a study of cytomegalovirus exposure and HLA in healthy donors (dated by TCRdb to 2017 to 2019). About the full investigation: An earlier analysis of a few hundred of the donors reported 276 Gb of sequence data and 117 million unique TCR beta sequences obtained from approximately 180 million T cells. Roughly 290 gigabases of sequencing data and around 85 million unique TCR sequences made up an early release that covered several hundred HLA-typed donors. Of the roughly 410 genotyped donors, 80% to 90% were placed in the genetic ancestry cluster associated with self-reported Caucasian donors. The study aimed to test whether signatures of past pathogen exposure could be identified by cataloging public T cell receptors. The study used immunosequencing to profile the T cell repertoires of about 670 subjects and linked those repertoires to cytomegalovirus serostatus. Along with the roughly 610-subject first cohort, a separate validation cohort of over a hundred different subjects was used. To predict cytomegalovirus infection status, the study combined high-throughput TCR immunosequencing, statistical association of individual TCRs with disease status, and machine learning. To study patterns of TCR occurrence, a later analysis re-analyzed previously published TCR beta repertoires from around 660 donors and added high-resolution HLA genotyping. Rather than drawing on any new phenotypic data, the later analysis identified candidate immune exposures from TCR beta sequences and the way those sequences occurred across donors. An earlier analysis of 587 of the donors used high-throughput TCR beta sequencing to judge whether each TCR beta V gene segment behaved as functional or pseudogenic. Donor age, sex, ethnicity and CMV serostatus were compiled alongside the repertoire data. In a later genetic analysis, genome-wide SNP genotypes for about three fifths of the 666 donors were used, and that subset was treated as a discovery cohort. All discovery cohort repertoires had been generated using a single sequencing platform. Class I and class II HLA loci were covered by the typing at four-digit resolution. The number of donors typed differed by locus, with roughly 629-640 for A, B, C, DRB1 and DQB1, 522 for DQA1, about 610 for DPA1, and about 450 for DPB1. Because of strong linkage in the cohort, five DR-DQ haplotypes were treated as single units for association and clustering. Among some 410 genotyped donors of the cohort, an average of around 250,000 unique TCR beta nucleotide sequences was sequenced per donor, of which roughly 17% were non-productive. Study-wide findings and limitations: Because HLA typing was unavailable for some donors at each locus, only the typed subset was used in association tests. Roughly uniform sequencing depth across donors was assumed in presence/absence analyses, although this assumption may not hold. According to a later analysis, TCR association rates differed among HLA loci, with DRB1 alleles showing the most associated TCRs and HLA-C alleles showing the fewest. V-gene and J-gene trimming of TCR beta chains was associated with a missense DCLRE1C variant in a later genetic analysis, and the association was replicated in an independent cohort. Specific HLA alleles were associated with around 18,000 TCR beta sequences at a false discovery rate of 0.05 in a later analysis. Because counts were too low, some 17 rarely observed V segments, including chromosome 9 orphons, were excluded from the earlier analysis of several hundred of the donors. The study listed approximately 160 TCR beta chains as associated with cytomegalovirus. Broadly in line with IMGT annotations, most TCR beta V segments showed up in productive rearrangements about 87% or about 30% of the time in an earlier analysis of 587 of the donors. According to a later analysis, most CMV-associated TCR beta chains appeared to be HLA-restricted, and the HLA associations seemed to be driven largely by CMV exposure. Most TCR sequences were seen in very few donors, while some public TCRs were found in many individuals. A further reported finding was that TCR beta sequences accurately predicted the HLA-A and HLA-B alleles for most subjects in the first cohort. According to a later genetic analysis, donors in an Asian-associated ancestry cluster had fewer N-insertions in productive TCRs than the approximately 650-donor mean. The authors suggested that the approach could potentially be extended to other disease states and immunological phenotypes. The classifier was reported to diagnose cytomegalovirus status with high specificity and sensitivity in both the original and validation cohorts. Strong co-occurrence of HLA alleles, especially DR and DQ, made assigning TCR associations to individual alleles difficult. Correlated functional status among segregating V segments might reflect linkage disequilibrium, but an unknown experimental factor could not be ruled out. According to a later analysis, parvovirus B19, influenza, CMV and Epstein-Barr virus appeared linked to several top co-occurrence clusters. Because the 87-base-pair reads could not distinguish some IMGT-functional V segments, including TRBV6-2 and TRBV6-3, those segments were excluded. The sequencing pipeline was judged likely to have produced a cluster of highly shared sequence variants as a technical artifact. Compared with equally common non-associated chains, HLA-associated TCR beta chains in a later analysis were more clonally expanded and had lower generation probabilities. For the cohort, immune exposure information was limited to CMV serostatus. The cohort was sequenced for TCR beta chains only, and without alpha or paired-chain data the features that could be detected were limited. In vitro tests confirmed that a few of the cytomegalovirus-associated TCR beta chains recognize cytomegalovirus antigens.

For this chain, trimming is 0 bases at the V end and 8 bases at the J end, and the number of junction bases without a gene match is 7. From its cysteine to its phenylalanine, the CDR3 spans 15 amino acids. Kept here is only the CDR3 DNA, which spans 45 bases and is read in frame from base 1. The germline V gene (reference sequence) sets CDR1 to SGHKS and CDR2 to YYEKEE. The receptor library was made with the immunoSEQ multiplex PCR assay. For the multiplex PCR, a mixture combining 60 forward primers for TCR Vbeta segments and 13 reverse primers for TCR Jbeta segments was used. The CDR3 region of rearranged TCR beta genes was amplified from genomic DNA by a multiplex PCR assay. The Illumina HiSeq System was used to sequence the amplified TCR beta libraries as 87-base-pair reads. Regarding the original processing steps: Across the 500 to 850 repertoires, a later analysis counted approximately 83 million unique TCR beta chains, approximately 10 million of which were shared by at least two donors. A nearest-neighbor algorithm error-corrected the raw reads and collapsed the reads into unique sequences, merging closely related sequences to remove PCR and sequencing errors. Alignment of CDR3 sequences to IMGT reference sequences was used to assign V, D and J gene segments. For a sequence to be retained, at least a six-nucleotide match to both a V gene segment and a J gene segment was required. Rearrangements were called productive when the CDR3 lacked stop codons and stayed in frame with V and J; all others were non-productive. Following IMGT convention, CDR3 was defined as the stretch from the second conserved V-encoded cysteine to the conserved J-encoded phenylalanine. The earlier analysis of about 570 of the donors excluded any sequence lacking an unambiguous match to a single V gene segment. In an earlier analysis of approximately 550 of the donors, V segments were called functional above 56.7% productive rearrangements and were called segregating when the between-donor standard deviation exceeded 5%. A statistical classification framework was built for diagnosing cytomegalovirus status from the catalog of TCR beta chain sequences. In a later analysis, V and J genes were assigned by comparing TCR nucleotide sequences against IMGT/GENE-DB human TR gene sequences. In a later analysis, CDR3 sequences and most-parsimonious VDJ recombination scenarios were assigned using the TCRdist pipeline. In a later analysis, each TCR beta chain was defined by its CDR3 amino acid sequence together with its V-gene family, and reads without a unique V-gene family were excluded. A later analysis removed over 500 highly shared, low-generation-probability nucleotide sequences to deal with suspected cross-contamination and a sequencing artifact. For each public chain, a later analysis derived a clonal expansion index from normalized ranks of inferred template counts within each repertoire. In a later analysis, generation probabilities were computed using a VDJ recombination model fitted to out-of-frame rearrangements, and the results were checked against IGoR. Hypergeometric tests were used in a later analysis to score TCR-TCR, TCR-HLA and TCR-CMV co-occurrence, with a repertoire-size bias correction applied to the TCR pairs. False discovery rates were estimated in a later analysis by permuting HLA or CMV assignments 20 times. A later analysis grouped co-occurring TCRs with DBSCAN, adding TCRdist sequence similarity when clustering within HLA-allele-positive subsets. Co-occurrence clustering excluded repertoires with fewer than 30,000 or more than 120,000 public chains, plus five with anomalous nucleotide sharing. The table comes from immuneACCESS by way of TCRdb, which keeps in-frame sequences with V and J called. Part of the clones is missing from these tables; in studies checked, under half for an unresolved V gene and the rest for unknown reasons. The V and J calls and clone size were taken over from that table, and D and trimming were inferred from the DNA. This sample lists some 150,000 clones; about two thirds were detected once. Roughly 4% of the sample goes to the ten largest clones.

The sample taken for sequencing was PBMCs. This sequence originates from a man aged 50 to 60 in good health and CMV-seropositive. The rearranged chain carries TRBV5-5 and TRBJ1-2; TRBD1 matches 10 bases in the middle. The CDR3 in this case is CASSLVGQGGLGYTF. Here is the DNA: TGTGCCAGCAGCTTGGTAGGACAGGGGGGACTCGGCTACACCTTC.